This T cell receptor (beta chain) originates from a study of T-cell reconstitution after alpha-beta-depleted transplantation in children. Between the trimmed V and J ends, which lost 0 bases and 4 bases, there was a span of 12 bases. This CDR3 is 14 amino acids long. The germline V gene has CDR1 SQVTM and CDR2 ANQGSEA. Preparation of the TCRbeta library involved a method that used unique molecular identifiers. TCRdb independently ran MiXCR on the PCR reads; one entry per CDR3 protein. The sample has around 400,000 distinct CDR3 sequences; approximately 20% are singletons. The V call is TRBV29-1, the J call TRBJ1-1; tentative D call: TRBD1 (5 bases). The starting material was PBMCs from the stem cell graft donor, obtained from the stem cell graft. The sequence came from a human donor who donated a stem cell graft to a child with acute myeloid leukemia. CDR3 nucleotides: TGCAGCGTTGAAGATAGCAGGGAGGGCACTGAAGCTTTCTTT. Translated, it gives CSVEDSREGTEAFF.